This T cell receptor (beta chain) was captured in a study of CD8 T cells in ankylosing spondylitis. About this clonotype: Its antigen is undetermined. A much bigger clone sits one base away, suggesting this may be a read error.

TCRdb fed the 5' RACE reads into MiXCR, producing one record per CDR3 protein. The sample lists about 330,000 distinct CDR3 sequences; roughly 8% were seen once. Overall study findings and caveats: About eight highly homologous variants made up a TCR beta motif that seemed to typify ankylosing spondylitis blood.

The CDR3 runs 14 residues. Trimming left V 6 bases short and J 2 bases short, with 11 bases between. Germline CDR1 and CDR2: SNHLY and FYNNEI. V gene TRBV2 combines with J gene TRBJ1-3; tentatively, D is TRBD1 (5 bases). Sequencing was carried out using blood, either unsorted or a sorted T cell fraction (not recorded which). This TCR came from a male donor with ankylosing spondylitis. The CDR3 bases are TGTGCCAGCAGCGAACCCAGGGCTGGAAACACCATATATTTT. It encodes CASSEPRAGNTIYF.